Listed below are T cell receptor beta chains from one sample, sequenced in a study of blood T cell repertoires in COVID-19. Measured with immunoSEQ multiplex PCR; TCRdb has only the in-frame clones, and not every one. The sample has nearly 300,000 clones; roughly 83% are singletons. Sequencing was performed on peripheral blood. Receptors originate from a human donor with COVID-19, enrolled during active disease. The donor label of this sample is uncertain. The CDR3 runs from the conserved cysteine through the conserved F or W. A D gene is named only where the DNA matches it firmly. Expanded clones are given a class, and other clones once, few, many or no size at all.

few,TRBV5-1,TRBJ1-1,TRBD1,CASGQGGRNTEAFF,TGCGCCAGCGGACAGGGGGGAAGGAACACTGAAGCTTTCTTT
.,TRBV7-9,TRBJ2-7,TRBD2,CASSLGLAGGYEQYF,TGTGCCAGCAGCCTTGGACTAGCGGGAGGGTACGAGCAGTACTTC
.,TRBV28,TRBJ2-1,.,CASISWAGLVNEQFF,TGTGCCAGCATCTCCTGGGCCGGCCTCGTCAATGAGCAGTTCTTC
once,TRBV3-1/TRBV3-2,TRBJ2-7,TRBD1,CASSQEPGQAYEQYF,TGTGCCAGCAGCCAAGAGCCGGGACAGGCCTACGAGCAGTACTTC
.,TRBV10-1,TRBJ2-2,.,CASSESRNPKRTGELFF,TGCGCCAGCAGTGAATCTAGAAACCCGAAGAGGACCGGGGAGCTGTTTTTT
.,TRBV11-1,TRBJ2-7,TRBD2,CASSLLGTSGLYEQYF,TGTGCCAGCAGCTTATTAGGGACTAGCGGACTCTACGAGCAGTACTTC
.,TRBV28,TRBJ1-2,.,CASSLPRGGLYGYTF,TGTGCCAGCAGTCTCCCGAGGGGGGGGCTCTATGGCTACACCTTC
once,TRBV6-1,TRBJ2-4,.,CASSEPGGRNIQYF,TGTGCCAGCAGTGAGCCGGGGGGCAGAAACATTCAGTACTTC
.,TRBV28,TRBJ1-4,.,CASIPGLNNEKLFF,TGTGCCAGCATCCCGGGACTGAATAATGAAAAACTGTTTTTT
once,TRBV18,TRBJ2-2,.,CASSPPMQGVGSGELFF,TGTGCCAGCTCACCACCGATGCAGGGTGTGGGATCCGGGGAGCTGTTTTTT
few,TRBV18,TRBJ1-1,TRBD1,CASSPRQGANTEAFF,TGTGCCAGCTCACCACGACAGGGGGCGAACACTGAAGCTTTCTTT
few,TRBV7-2,TRBJ2-2,.,CASSLSAGQSVLFF,TGTGCCAGCAGCTTAAGCGCGGGTCAGAGTGTGCTGTTTTTT
.,TRBV3-1/TRBV3-2,TRBJ2-7,TRBD2,CASSQASGTLYEQYF,TGTGCCAGCAGCCAAGCTAGCGGGACCTTGTACGAGCAGTACTTC
.,TRBV6-2/TRBV6-3,TRBJ1-4,.,CASSYSDRISPSLFF,TGTGCCAGCAGTTACTCGGACAGAATCTCCCCATCCCTGTTTTTT
.,TRBV11-2,TRBJ2-1,TRBD2,CASSPLGGFNEQFF,TGTGCCAGCAGCCCACTCGGGGGGTTCAATGAGCAGTTCTTC
.,TRBV6-5,TRBJ1-2,.,CASSTTDYGYTF,TGTGCCAGCAGCACAACAGACTATGGCTACACCTTC
.,TRBV30,TRBJ1-6,.,CAWSVGGNSPLHF,TGTGCCTGGAGTGTAGGAGGAAATTCACCCCTCCACTTT
.,TRBV2,TRBJ2-7,.,CASRFRGSSYEQYF,TGTGCCAGCAGGTTCAGGGGAAGCTCCTACGAGCAGTACTTC
.,TRBV6-2/TRBV6-3,TRBJ2-1,.,CASSYPLREFLREQFF,TGTGCCAGCAGTTACCCCCTTCGGGAGTTCCTGAGGGAGCAGTTCTTC
.,TRBV19,TRBJ2-3,.,CASSRTIGTDTQYF,TGTGCCAGTAGCCGGACTATTGGCACAGATACGCAGTATTTT
.,TRBV27,TRBJ2-1,.,CASSFGANEQFF,TGTGCCAGCAGTTTTGGGGCCAATGAGCAGTTCTTC
.,TRBV19,TRBJ1-5,TRBD1,CASSSGQAHQPQHF,TGTGCCAGTAGTTCTGGACAGGCCCATCAGCCCCAGCATTTT
.,TRBV9,TRBJ2-1,.,CASSVRSSNNEQFF,TGTGCCAGCAGCGTACGGTCTAGCAACAATGAGCAGTTCTTC
.,TRBV18,TRBJ2-3,TRBD1,CASSPTGGTDTQYF,TGTGCCAGCTCACCGACAGGGGGTACAGATACGCAGTATTTT
.,TRBV19,TRBJ2-5,.,CASSEAGTQGTQYF,TGTGCCAGTAGTGAGGCGGGGACGCAAGGGACCCAGTACTTC
.,TRBV11-2,TRBJ1-1,.,CASTRGRNTEAFF,TGTGCCAGCACGCGGGGACGGAACACTGAAGCTTTCTTT
once,TRBV12-3/TRBV12-4,TRBJ2-7,TRBD2,CASTQAGGEQYF,TGTGCCAGCACCCAAGCGGGAGGGGAGCAGTACTTC
once,TRBV25-1,TRBJ2-1,TRBD2,CASSGRPERGSYNEQFF,TGTGCCAGCAGTGGTCGCCCGGAGCGGGGCTCCTACAATGAGCAGTTCTTC
.,TRBV6-4,TRBJ1-1,TRBD1,CASRLDREVTEAFF,TGTGCCAGCAGACTGGACAGGGAAGTCACTGAAGCTTTCTTT
.,TRBV7-2,TRBJ1-4,.,CASTVPGINEKLFF,TGTGCCAGCACCGTCCCGGGGATTAATGAAAAACTGTTTTTT
.,TRBV7-8,TRBJ2-5,TRBD1,CASSPSDRRETQYF,TGTGCCAGCAGCCCCTCGGACAGGAGGGAGACCCAGTACTTC
few,TRBV6-5,TRBJ1-1,.,CASNTRQGRLEAFF,TGTGCCAGCAATACCCGCCAGGGCCGGCTTGAAGCTTTCTTT
.,TRBV7-2,TRBJ1-2,TRBD1,CASSQTGTGGGYTF,TGTGCCAGCAGTCAAACCGGGACAGGGGGCGGCTACACCTTC
.,TRBV2,TRBJ2-1,.,CAIRFKAGSYNEQFF,TGTGCCATCAGATTTAAAGCGGGCTCCTACAATGAGCAGTTCTTC
.,TRBV7-9,TRBJ2-2,.,CASSLGSPNTGELFF,TGTGCCAGCAGCTTAGGTAGCCCAAACACCGGGGAGCTGTTTTTT
.,TRBV5-6,TRBJ2-1,TRBD2,CASSDLAGGPPYNEQFF,TGTGCCAGCAGCGACTTAGCGGGAGGGCCCCCCTACAATGAGCAGTTCTTC
.,TRBV28,TRBJ2-4,.,CASSLREFRDIQYF,TGTGCCAGCAGTTTACGAGAGTTTAGAGACATTCAGTACTTC
.,TRBV6-5,TRBJ1-2,TRBD1,CASSSTGVYGYTF,TGTGCCAGCAGTTCAACAGGGGTCTATGGCTACACCTTC
.,TRBV5-1,TRBJ1-4,.,CASSAGTNNEKLFF,TGCGCCAGCAGCGCCGGGACAAATAATGAAAAACTGTTTTTT
once,TRBV6-6,TRBJ2-2,TRBD1,CASSPGTANTGELFF,TGTGCCAGCAGCCCCGGGACAGCGAACACCGGGGAGCTGTTTTTT
.,TRBV6-1,TRBJ2-3,.,CASSDGRQTTQYF,TGTGCCAGCAGTGACGGGAGACAGACCACGCAGTATTTT
.,TRBV28,TRBJ2-7,.,CASSSLQGSPVEQYF,TGTGCCAGCAGTTCCCTCCAGGGGTCCCCTGTCGAGCAGTACTTC
.,TRBV7-3,TRBJ2-1,.,CASSLGLAVNEQFF,TGTGCCAGCAGCTTAGGGCTGGCTGTCAATGAGCAGTTCTTC
.,TRBV29-1,TRBJ1-5,.,CSVEQGRDQPQHF,TGCAGCGTTGAACAGGGAAGGGATCAGCCCCAGCATTTT
.,TRBV6-1,TRBJ1-3,.,CASSDGADSSGNTIYF,TGTGCCAGCAGTGATGGGGCCGACTCCTCTGGAAACACCATATATTTT
.,TRBV2,TRBJ2-2,.,CASSESLYTGELFF,TGTGCCAGCAGTGAATCTCTTTACACCGGGGAGCTGTTTTTT
.,TRBV15,TRBJ1-2,TRBD1,CATSRQGAGLYGYTF,TGTGCCACCAGCAGACAGGGGGCTGGACTCTATGGCTACACCTTC
.,TRBV15,TRBJ1-3,.,CATSSDLIGILDNTIYF,TGTGCCACCAGCAGCGACCTTATCGGGATCTTGGATAACACCATATATTTT
.,TRBV5-1,TRBJ1-4,TRBD1,CASSGTGDLATNEKLFF,TGCGCCAGCAGTGGGACAGGGGACCTTGCAACTAATGAAAAACTGTTTTTT
once,TRBV6-5,TRBJ2-7,.,CASSYRGSSYEQYF,TGTGCCAGCAGTTACAGGGGGAGCTCCTACGAGCAGTACTTC
once,TRBV19,TRBJ1-1,.,CASSIVRFGGRVNTEAFF,TGTGCCAGTAGTATAGTACGGTTTGGGGGCAGGGTGAACACTGAAGCTTTCTTT
.,TRBV19,TRBJ2-4,.,CATQNPGVAKNIQYF,TGTGCCACCCAAAATCCCGGGGTAGCCAAAAACATTCAGTACTTC
once,TRBV18,TRBJ1-3,TRBD1,CASSKDRTSGNTIYF,TGTGCCAGCTCAAAGGACAGGACCTCTGGAAACACCATATATTTT
.,TRBV12-3/TRBV12-4,TRBJ2-1,.,CASSLGRYNEQFF,TGTGCCAGCAGTTTAGGGAGGTACAATGAGCAGTTCTTC
.,TRBV12-5,TRBJ2-1,TRBD2,CASGYLSVISGSPSYNEQFF,TGTGCTAGTGGTTACTTGAGCGTTATTAGCGGGAGCCCTTCCTACAATGAGCAGTTCTTC